These 6 T cell receptor beta chains were all obtained from the same sample, sequenced in a study of blood T cell repertoires in COVID-19. Profiling relied on immunoSEQ multiplex PCR, and the TCRdb table lists in-frame clones only, not all of them. The table includes around 250,000 clones, about four fifths detected once. Material: PBMCs or T cells enriched from blood (not recorded which). These receptors were obtained from a middle-aged man who had been exposed to COVID-19.

This rearrangement joins TRBV25-1 to TRBJ1-1; D gene uncertain. This CDR3 contains 15 residues. V was clipped by 7 bases and J by 3 bases, with 18 bases between them. Germline-derived CDR1 and CDR2 are MGHDK and SYGVNS. CDR3 nucleotides: TGTGCCAGCACCACCGTCCGGGCGGGGTACACTGAAGCTTTCTTT. Translated, it gives CASTTVRAGYTEAFF.

This CDR3 is CASLGGKDTQYF. DNA for the CDR3: TGTGCCAGCCTAGGGGGCAAGGATACGCAGTATTTT. The rearrangement uses TRBV28 and TRBJ2-3; 7 nucleotides align to TRBD1. This CDR3 comprises 12 residues. Germline V gene lookup returns CDR1 MDHEN and CDR2 SYDVKM. V lost 8 bases to trimming and J lost 6 bases; unmatched junction nucleotides: 5.

This clone was observed a single time. The rearrangement uses TRBV19 and TRBJ2-2; D perhaps matches TRBD2 (6 bases). Per germline, CDR1 LNHDA and CDR2 SQIVND (reference sequence). The CDR3 contains 15 residues. Deletions cut 6 bases from V and 5 bases from J, with 16 bases between. The CDR3 region has the DNA TGTGCCAGTAGCGGGACTGCTCTGGGGACCGGGGAGCTGTTTTTT. Translated: CASSGTALGTGELFF.

The chain employs TRBV30 and TRBJ1-6, with D possibly matching TRBD1 (6 bases). Trimming took 0 bases from V and 5 from J, leaving 11 bases between them. The V gene's germline CDR1 is GTSNPN and CDR2 SVGIG (reference sequence). The CDR3 contains 15 residues. DNA for the CDR3: TGTGCCTGGAGTGTCTCAGGACAGCATAATTCACCCCTCCACTTT. This codes for CAWSVSGQHNSPLHF.

The rearrangement uses TRBV6-5 and TRBJ2-7; TRBD2 is a possible D gene (6 bases). Germline values: CDR1 MNHEY, CDR2 SVGAGI. This CDR3 spans 11 amino acids. The V end was cut by 5 bases, the J end by 6 bases, with 8 bases between. The CDR3 sequence is CASSRGIEQYF. In DNA form, the CDR3 reads TGTGCCAGCAGTCGGGGGATCGAGCAGTACTTC.

In its sample, this clone was seen once. This chain joins TRBV4-1 and TRBJ2-2; the D is unclear. Germline V gene sequence: CDR1 MGHRA, CDR2 YSYEKL. V dropped 2 bases and J dropped 0 bases, with 10 bases sitting between them. The CDR3 has 16 amino acids. The CDR3 loop is CASSQNPTTNTGELFF. CDR3 coding DNA: TGCGCCAGCAGCCAAAACCCAACTACGAACACCGGGGAGCTGTTTTTT.